This passage covers 13 T cell receptor beta chains from one sample sequenced in a study of Tregs in tolerant kidney transplant recipients. Recipients received nonmyeloablative bone marrow transplants from related graft donors, with transient mixed chimerism. Libraries were prepared by immunoSEQ multiplex PCR; TCRdb keeps only in-frame clonotypes and omits some of them. The sample has 100,000 or so clones, approximately 93% seen once. Sequences were derived from CD4+ T cells from blood (PBMCs), sampled 12 months after the transplant. These receptors were taken from a human patient who received a combined kidney and bone marrow transplant. Some of these T cells may belong to the graft donor.

The chain has TRBV9 and TRBJ1-1; 7 bases agree with TRBD1. The V segment lost 4 bases and the J segment 0 bases; nucleotides outside the gene matches: 15. CDR1 and CDR2 from the germline V gene are SGDLS and YYNGEE. This CDR3 spans 18 amino acids. The CDR3: CASSQSRDSVFMNTEAFF. CDR3 DNA: TGTGCCAGCAGCCAGAGCCGGGACAGCGTTTTCATGAACACTGAAGCTTTCTTT.

This chain uses TRBV6-1 with TRBJ1-5; D not certain. CDR3 length equals 17 residues. Deletions cut 1 base from V and 0 bases from J, with 13 bases between. The germline gives CDR1 MNHNS, CDR2 SASEGT. The DNA of the CDR3 is TGTGCCAGCAGTGAAGTCCAACGGGTTTATAGCAATCAGCCCCAGCATTTT. Translating gives CASSEVQRVYSNQPQHF.

The chain employs TRBV5-1 and TRBJ2-3, with a possible D match to TRBD2 (5 bases). The CDR3 covers 15 residues. Germline-derived CDR1 and CDR2 are SGHRS and YFSETQ. Trimming shortened V by 4 bases and J by 1 base, and 13 bases separated the two germline ends. CDR3 sequence: CASSRGQERTDTQYF. Here the CDR3 DNA reads TGCGCCAGCAGCCGAGGGCAGGAGCGCACAGATACGCAGTATTTT.

This rearrangement joins TRBV4-2 to TRBJ1-5; the D gene is possibly TRBD1 (5 bases). Between the trimmed V and J ends, which lost 0 bases and 2 bases, there was a span of 14 bases. Germline V gene sequence: CDR1 LGHNA, CDR2 YNFKEQ. The CDR3 is made up of 17 amino acids. For the CDR3, the DNA is TGTGCCAGCAGCCAAGATCTAGGCCAGGGCGGCAATCAGCCCCAGCATTTT. Translating it yields CASSQDLGQGGNQPQHF.

The CDR3 loop reads CASSPQVNTEAFF. The DNA for the CDR3 is TGTGCCAGCAGTCCACAGGTTAACACTGAAGCTTTCTTT. This chain connects TRBV6-1 to TRBJ1-1; a weak D match, TRBD1 (5 bases). Germline V gives CDR1 MNHNS, CDR2 SASEGT. The V end was cut by 5 bases, the J end by 2 bases, with 9 bases between. This CDR3 has 13 residues.

This chain connects TRBV4-1 to TRBJ2-5; D uncertain. The CDR3 spans 11 residues. V shed 3 bases and J shed 3 bases, with 2 bases lying between them. Germline V CDR1 and CDR2: MGHRA, YSYEKL. As DNA, the CDR3 is TGCGCCAGCAGCCACGAAGAGACCCAGTACTTC. Its protein is CASSHEETQYF.

The rearrangement uses TRBV5-1 and TRBJ2-7; 10 bases agree with TRBD1. The CDR3 sequence is 15 residues long. With 3 bases clipped from V and 4 bases from J, the junction kept 7 bases outside the gene matches. CDR1 and CDR2 from the germline V gene are SGHRS and YFSETQ. The CDR3 is CASSSVGQGGYEQYF. The CDR3 bases are TGCGCCAGCAGCTCGGTCGGACAGGGGGGTTACGAGCAGTACTTC.

CDR3 loop: CASSLAGGSSYNEQFF. The CDR3, as DNA: TGTGCCAGCAGCTTAGCGGGCGGGAGCTCCTACAATGAGCAGTTCTTC. The rearrangement links TRBV11-2 to TRBJ2-1, with TRBD2 matching over 7 bases. The CDR3 length is 16 residues. V lost 1 base to trimming and J lost 0 bases; unmatched junction nucleotides: 3. The germline gives CDR1 SGHAT, CDR2 FQNNGV.

The chain recombines TRBV30 with TRBJ2-3; D perhaps matches TRBD2 (6 bases). The CDR3 spans 12 residues. Germline CDR1 GTSNPN, CDR2 SVGIG (reference sequence). V was trimmed by 4 bases and J by 6 bases, leaving 11 bases between them. CDR3 DNA: TGTGCCTGGAACGGGGGTGGGGATACGCAGTATTTT. It specifies CAWNGGGDTQYF.

The chain is built from TRBV2 and TRBJ1-1, with D unresolved. Trimming removed 5 bases at V and 0 bases at J, with 7 bases between. Germline V gene data show CDR1 as SNHLY and CDR2 as FYNNEI. There are 13 residues in the CDR3. In DNA, the CDR3 is TGTGCCAGCAGTCCCGACATGAACACTGAAGCTTTCTTT. As protein: CASSPDMNTEAFF.

This chain uses TRBV7-9 with TRBJ2-1; 7 bases are a match to TRBD2. The CDR3 is 15 residues long. The V gene's germline CDR1 is SEHNR and CDR2 FQNEAQ (reference sequence). V lost 6 bases and J lost 7; bases outside the gene matches: 12. The CDR3 region has the DNA TGTGCCAGCAGGCCAACTAGCGAGTTTCCAAATGAGCAGTTCTTC. It specifies CASRPTSEFPNEQFF. The full variable domain, completed using reference TRBV7-9 and TRBJ2-1, is DTGVSQNPRHKITKRGQNVTFRCDPISEHNRLYWYRQTLGQGPEFLTYFQNEAQLEKSRLLSDRFSAERPKGSFSTLEIQRTEQGDSAMYLCASRPTSEFPNEQFFGPGTRLTVL.

This chain links TRBV7-2 with TRBJ1-2; 8 bases fit TRBD1. Germline CDR1 and CDR2: SGHTA and FQGNSA. The V segment lost 1 base and the J segment 4 bases; nucleotides outside the gene matches: 2. The CDR3 sequence is 14 residues long. The CDR3 protein is CASSLVGTGYGYTF. CDR3 nucleotide sequence: TGTGCCAGCAGCTTAGTAGGGACAGGCTATGGCTACACCTTC.

The CDR3 DNA reads as TGTGCCAGCAGCTCAACCAGAACCTACGAGCAGTACTTC. This sequence encodes CASSSTRTYEQYF. This rearrangement joins TRBV7-9 to TRBJ2-7; D gene ambiguous. CDR3 length: 13 residues. The V end was cut by 4 bases, the J end by 2 bases, with 9 bases between. Germline V gives CDR1 SEHNR, CDR2 FQNEAQ (reference sequence).